These 8 T cell receptor beta chains originate from one sample sequenced in a study of T cells in Graves' hyperthyroidism and ophthalmopathy. Amplified TCR beta CDR3 regions derived from RNA transcripts. The TCR CDR3 first-round RT-PCR relied on the HTBI primer set. TCRdb used MiXCR to reprocess the multiplex PCR reads, holding one entry per CDR3 protein. The table records around 600,000 distinct CDR3 sequences, 11% to 15% of them present only once. The material sequenced was blood. These receptors were taken from a woman aged 18-35 years with Graves' ophthalmopathy.

This clonotype occurred many times. This CDR3 is CASSFSGGGDEQFF. The CDR3 DNA reads TGTGCCAGCAGCTTCTCAGGGGGGGGGGATGAGCAGTTCTTC. This chain joins TRBV7-3 and TRBJ2-1; D may correspond to TRBD1 or TRBD2 (7 bases each). The germline V gene has CDR1 SGHTA and CDR2 FQGTGA. This CDR3 has 14 residues. The V gene lost 3 bases and the J gene lost 8 bases, with 14 bases spanning the gap.

This clonotype was observed many times. The rearrangement uses TRBV12-3 or TRBV12-4 and TRBJ2-1; 10 nucleotides match TRBD1. The ends lost 7 bases at V and 12 bases at J; junction bases unmatched: 12. The CDR3 contains 14 residues. As DNA, the CDR3 is TGTGCCAGCACCTGGGACAGGGGAGGTAGAAGGCAGTTCTTC. Translation gives CASTWDRGGRRQFF.

The chain uses TRBV20-1 and TRBJ2-7, with 7 bases aligning to TRBD1. This CDR3 is built from 12 residues. Germline lookup yields CDR1 DFQATT and CDR2 SNEGSKA (reference sequence). V shed 2 bases, J shed 3 bases, and the junction held 1 base outside the gene matches. CDR3 in DNA: TGCAGTGCTAGAAGGGACAGCTACGAGCAGTACTTC. Its translation is CSARRDSYEQYF.

The V call is TRBV15, the J call TRBJ2-4, with TRBD2 matching 13 bases. The length of the CDR3 is 19 residues. Germline values: CDR1 LNHNV, CDR2 YYDKDF (reference sequence). V shed 3 bases, J shed 2 bases, and the junction held 10 bases outside the gene matches. The CDR3 DNA is TGTGCCACCAGCAGGGGGACTAGCGGGGTCCCTCGGTCCAAAAACATTCAGTACTTC. It specifies CATSRGTSGVPRSKNIQYF.

This chain uses TRBV14 with TRBJ2-6, with D unclear. The CDR3 spans 16 residues. CDR1 and CDR2 (germline): SGHDN, FVKESK. V dropped 2 bases and J dropped 2 bases, with 10 bases sitting between them. CDR3 residues: CASSQSSWTGANVLTF. CDR3 DNA: TGTGCCAGCAGCCAATCAAGTTGGACTGGGGCCAACGTCCTGACTTTC.

This clonotype was recorded at least ten times. The chain joins TRBV5-1 to TRBJ2-1, with 8 bases that match TRBD2. The CDR3 runs 16 residues. Per germline, CDR1 SGHRS and CDR2 YFSETQ. Trimming took 0 bases from V and 7 from J; bases not matched to a gene: 9. CDR3 sequence: CASSLAGAGVRNEQFF. CDR3 in DNA: TGCGCCAGCAGCTTGGCCGGAGCGGGAGTCCGAAATGAGCAGTTCTTC.

This clonotype was seen ten or more times. CDR3 sequence: CASSQMAGAYNEQFF. For the CDR3, the DNA is TGTGCCAGCAGCCAGATGGCGGGGGCCTACAATGAGCAGTTCTTC. This chain connects TRBV11-3 to TRBJ2-1; TRBD2 aligns across 7 bases. CDR1 is SGHNT and CDR2 is YENEEA in the germline V gene. Trimming removed 5 bases from V and 2 bases from J; junction bases left unmatched: 6. The CDR3 spans 15 residues.

The CDR3 DNA follows: TGTGCCAGCACCGGGACAGGGAAAGACTATGGCTACACCTTC. Amino acid sequence: CASTGTGKDYGYTF. The rearrangement joins TRBV6-1 to TRBJ1-2, with 9 bases matching TRBD1. The CDR3 loop spans 14 amino acids. V was clipped by 7 bases and J by 3 bases; unmatched bases: 6. The germline gives CDR1 MNHNS, CDR2 SASEGT.